This T cell receptor (beta chain) was obtained from a study of blood T cell repertoires in COVID-19. The overall study: The origin of the acute and convalescent COVID-19 samples was the United States, Italy and Spain. Nucleic acid was either cDNA or gDNA, and it came from T cells, B-cell-depleted T cells, or PBMCs.

This clone was observed a handful of times. Authors' analysis steps: Estimation of nucleated cell counts relied on the amplification of reference gene primers. Sequencing used immunoSEQ multiplex PCR; TCRdb keeps in-frame clones, though not all of them. V and J calls plus clone size are reproduced from that table; the DNA served to infer D and trimming. Among fewer than 250,000 clones listed, 88% were seen once. V gave up 6 bases and J gave up 0 bases, with 11 bases separating them. The germline gives CDR1 MDHEN, CDR2 SYDVKM. This CDR3 has 14 amino acids. This TCR was sampled from a woman aged 55-70 years with acute or convalescent COVID-19. Input material: peripheral blood. The V gene is TRBV28, the J gene TRBJ1-2, with D uncertain. The CDR3: CASRPQDSNYGYTF. The CDR3 DNA reads TGTGCCAGCAGACCGCAGGATTCTAACTATGGCTACACCTTC.